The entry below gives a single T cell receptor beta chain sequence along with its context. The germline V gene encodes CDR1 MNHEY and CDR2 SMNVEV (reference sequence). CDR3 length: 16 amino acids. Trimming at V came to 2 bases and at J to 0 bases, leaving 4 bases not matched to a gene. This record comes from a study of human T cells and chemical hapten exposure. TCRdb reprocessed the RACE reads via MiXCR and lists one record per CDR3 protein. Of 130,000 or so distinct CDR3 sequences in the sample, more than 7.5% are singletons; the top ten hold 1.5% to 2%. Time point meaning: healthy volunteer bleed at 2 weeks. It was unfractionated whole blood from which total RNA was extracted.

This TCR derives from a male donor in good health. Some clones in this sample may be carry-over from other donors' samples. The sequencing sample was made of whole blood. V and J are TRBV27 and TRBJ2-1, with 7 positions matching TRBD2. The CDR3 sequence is CASSLRGGSSYNEQFF. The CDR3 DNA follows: TGTGCCAGCAGTTTAAGGGGCGGGAGCTCCTACAATGAGCAGTTCTTC.